A selection of T cell receptor beta chains follows, all from one sample in a study of blood T cell repertoires in COVID-19. Profiled with immunoSEQ multiplex PCR; TCRdb holds only in-frame clones, not every one. This sample has hundreds of thousands of clones, with around 89% found just once. Sequencing was carried out using peripheral blood. These receptors were collected from a woman aged 55 to 70 with acute or convalescent COVID-19. CDR3s include the opening cysteine and the closing phenylalanine or tryptophan. Fields, in order: D gene, V gene, J gene, clone size, CDR3 protein, CDR3 DNA. D genes are given only for firm matches. Not all rows give a size; the values are once, few, many and, for expanded clones, a class.

D: TRBD1; V: TRBV19; J: TRBJ1-4; size: -; CDR3: CASRPGQAATNEKLFF; DNA: TGTGCCAGTCGACCAGGACAGGCCGCAACTAATGAAAAACTGTTTTTT
D: TRBD1; V: TRBV5-1; J: TRBJ2-7; size: once; CDR3: CASSLEPTGYDEQYF; DNA: TGCGCCAGCAGCTTGGAGCCGACAGGGTACGACGAGCAGTACTTC
D: TRBD1; V: TRBV19; J: TRBJ2-7; size: -; CDR3: CASGATGPPYEQYF; DNA: TGTGCCAGCGGGGCGACAGGGCCCCCCTACGAGCAGTACTTC
D: TRBD1; V: TRBV7-3; J: TRBJ2-3; size: once; CDR3: CASSPQGLDTQYF; DNA: TGTGCCAGCAGCCCACAGGGGTTAGATACGCAGTATTTT
D: TRBD2; V: TRBV4-3; J: TRBJ2-7; size: -; CDR3: CASSVAWERGYEQYF; DNA: TGCGCCAGCAGCGTAGCCTGGGAGCGGGGCTACGAGCAGTACTTC
D: TRBD1; V: TRBV12-5; J: TRBJ1-1; size: -; CDR3: CASGLDRGVTNTEAFF; DNA: TGTGCTAGTGGTTTGGACAGGGGGGTTACGAACACTGAAGCTTTCTTT
D: TRBD2; V: TRBV7-2; J: TRBJ2-1; size: -; CDR3: CASSSLAGARNEQFF; DNA: TGTGCCAGCAGCTCCCTAGCGGGAGCTCGGAATGAGCAGTTCTTC
D: -; V: TRBV3-1/TRBV3-2; J: TRBJ1-5; size: -; CDR3: CASSQDPRQGDQPQHF; DNA: TGTGCCAGCAGCCAAGATCCCCGGCAGGGCGATCAGCCCCAGCATTTT
D: -; V: TRBV9; J: TRBJ2-5; size: -; CDR3: CASSVEGHGAGETQYF; DNA: TGTGCCAGCAGCGTAGAGGGTCATGGGGCCGGCGAGACCCAGTACTTC
D: -; V: TRBV10-3; J: TRBJ2-7; size: -; CDR3: CAISEEGLTYEQYF; DNA: TGTGCCATCAGTGAAGAGGGCCTGACCTACGAGCAGTACTTC
D: -; V: TRBV27; J: TRBJ1-1; size: -; CDR3: CASRPGRGAGGTEAFF; DNA: TGTGCCAGCAGGCCGGGACGGGGGGCTGGAGGCACTGAAGCTTTCTTT
D: -; V: TRBV28; J: TRBJ2-7; size: -; CDR3: CASSDSYEQYF; DNA: TGTGCCAGCAGTGACAGTTACGAGCAGTACTTC
D: -; V: TRBV19; J: TRBJ1-4; size: -; CDR3: CASRTADNEKLFF; DNA: TGTGCCAGTAGGACAGCCGATAATGAAAAACTGTTTTTT
D: -; V: TRBV6-1; J: TRBJ2-7; size: -; CDR3: CASSDRTDYEQYF; DNA: TGTGCCAGCAGTGACCGGACAGATTACGAGCAGTACTTC
D: TRBD1; V: TRBV27; J: TRBJ1-2; size: -; CDR3: CASRTGGATGYTF; DNA: TGTGCCAGCAGAACAGGGGGCGCGACTGGCTACACCTTC
D: -; V: TRBV29-1; J: TRBJ2-7; size: -; CDR3: CSAYRDYEQYF; DNA: TGCAGCGCTTACAGAGACTACGAGCAGTACTTC
D: -; V: TRBV4-1; J: TRBJ2-7; size: -; CDR3: CASSQRGNGRGPSYEQYF; DNA: TGCGCCAGCAGCCAAAGGGGGAACGGGCGGGGGCCCTCCTACGAGCAGTACTTC
D: TRBD2; V: TRBV29-1; J: TRBJ2-7; size: -; CDR3: CSVDGLAGGYEQYF; DNA: TGCAGCGTTGATGGACTAGCGGGAGGGTACGAGCAGTACTTC
D: -; V: TRBV5-4; J: TRBJ1-2; size: -; CDR3: CASSSITRQSNYGYTF; DNA: TGTGCCAGCAGCTCAATTACCAGACAGTCTAACTATGGCTACACCTTC
D: TRBD1; V: TRBV2; J: TRBJ1-4; size: -; CDR3: CASNPPGQFGMGNEKLFF; DNA: TGTGCCAGCAATCCCCCGGGACAGTTTGGGATGGGTAATGAAAAACTGTTTTTT
D: -; V: TRBV9; J: TRBJ2-5; size: -; CDR3: CASSVRGSLETQYF; DNA: TGTGCCAGCAGCGTAAGGGGTTCTTTGGAGACCCAGTACTTC
D: TRBD2; V: TRBV18; J: TRBJ2-7; size: -; CDR3: CASSPLTAGGANEQYF; DNA: TGTGCCAGCTCACCACTTACAGCGGGGGGGGCGAACGAGCAGTACTTC
D: TRBD1; V: TRBV27; J: TRBJ2-2; size: -; CDR3: CASSSATGGPGELFF; DNA: TGTGCCAGCAGTTCCGCTACAGGGGGCCCCGGGGAGCTGTTTTTT
D: -; V: TRBV13; J: TRBJ2-5; size: -; CDR3: CASSQAGEETQYF; DNA: TGTGCCAGCAGCCAAGCCGGGGAAGAGACCCAGTACTTC
D: TRBD1; V: TRBV28; J: TRBJ1-5; size: -; CDR3: CASRFGGGEGNQPQHF; DNA: TGTGCCAGCCGCTTCGGAGGGGGCGAGGGCAATCAGCCCCAGCATTTT
D: -; V: TRBV7-6; J: TRBJ1-4; size: -; CDR3: CASSSSLRGEKLFF; DNA: TGTGCCAGCAGCTCGTCACTAAGGGGGGAAAAACTGTTTTTT
D: TRBD2; V: TRBV30; J: TRBJ2-7; size: -; CDR3: CAWTYNVWRERAYEQYF; DNA: TGTGCCTGGACTTATAACGTTTGGCGGGAGAGGGCCTACGAGCAGTACTTC
D: -; V: TRBV4-3; J: TRBJ1-6; size: -; CDR3: CASSQGTGNNSPLHF; DNA: TGCGCCAGCAGCCAAGGTACAGGGAATAATTCACCCCTCCACTTT
D: -; V: TRBV21-1; J: TRBJ1-2; size: -; CDR3: CASSKVGQGACGYTF; DNA: -
D: -; V: TRBV27; J: TRBJ2-7; size: -; CDR3: CASSPRGSAYEQYF; DNA: TGTGCCAGCAGTCCCCGCGGGTCAGCCTACGAGCAGTACTTC
D: -; V: TRBV11-1; J: TRBJ2-5; size: -; CDR3: CASSSLGETQYF; DNA: TGTGCCAGCAGTTCCCTAGGCGAGACCCAGTACTTC
D: -; V: TRBV5-1; J: TRBJ2-2; size: -; CDR3: CASSSYLAGELFF; DNA: TGCGCCAGCAGCTCCTACTTAGCCGGGGAGCTGTTTTTT
D: -; V: TRBV16; J: TRBJ1-2; size: -; CDR3: CASSQSAVFSYGYTF; DNA: TGTGCCAGCAGCCAATCGGCGGTTTTCAGCTATGGCTACACCTTC
D: TRBD2; V: TRBV5-5; J: TRBJ2-3; size: -; CDR3: CASSLGLAGDGDTQYF; DNA: TGTGCCAGCAGCTTGGGACTAGCGGGGGATGGAGATACGCAGTATTTT
D: -; V: TRBV4-1; J: TRBJ2-7; size: -; CDR3: CASSQELNLAYEQYF; DNA: TGCGCCAGCAGCCAGGAACTTAACCTAGCCTACGAGCAGTACTTC
D: -; V: TRBV7-9; J: TRBJ1-3; size: -; CDR3: CASSPRGKSGNTIYF; DNA: TGTGCCAGCAGCCCCCGAGGGAAATCTGGAAACACCATATATTTT